The clone carrying this TCR beta chain came up once. Its antigen is unidentified. This CDR3 is also generated by other DNA sequences in the sample. The data are from a study of T cell responses to AZD1222 COVID-19 vaccine. Study-level points and caveats: Donors skewed white British and female; clonal diversity was possibly underestimated.

Second-dose intervals near 4 or 12 weeks were combined. TCRdb's copy holds only in-frame clones and misses some; the assay was immunoSEQ multiplex PCR. The data show roughly 80,000 clones, roughly 89% seen once. V lost 6 bases and J lost 5, with 10 bases in between. This CDR3 is 12 amino acids long. Germline V gene data show CDR1 as MDHEN and CDR2 as SYDVKM. This rearrangement joins TRBV28 to TRBJ1-2; D might be TRBD1 (5 bases). The receptor was derived from an adult who received the AZD1222 COVID-19 vaccine. Sequences were derived from peripheral blood, sampled 28 days after the second AZD1222 dose. This chain's CDR3 is CASRRQIYGYTF. The CDR3 DNA reads TGTGCCAGCAGGAGACAGATTTATGGCTACACCTTC.